This TCR beta chain was sequenced for a study of blood T cells in healthy people across ages. Per sample, extraction of total RNA gave at least 6 micrograms in every case. Between the trimmed V and J ends, which lost 6 bases and 7 bases, there was a span of 13 bases. Germline lookup yields CDR1 DFQATT and CDR2 SNEGSKA (reference sequence). The CDR3 runs 12 residues. Concerning this clonotype: Its antigen is as yet unknown.

Study conclusions and caveats: A strong correlation was found between TCR beta diversity and the percentage of naive T cells.

Sample-barcoded 5' priming and a J-beta primer mix drove a second PCR of 7 to 11 cycles. TCRdb recomputed calls from the 5' RACE reads with MiXCR, one row per CDR3 protein. In the table there are about 1.5 million distinct CDR3 sequences, 42% of which are singletons. The sequence was obtained from a woman aged 18-35 years in good health. The source material was blood. The chain is built from TRBV20-1 and TRBJ2-1; tentatively, D is TRBD1 (5 bases). CDR3 nucleotide sequence: TGCAGTGCGACGGACAAATCTAATGAGCAGTTCTTC. This encodes CSATDKSNEQFF.